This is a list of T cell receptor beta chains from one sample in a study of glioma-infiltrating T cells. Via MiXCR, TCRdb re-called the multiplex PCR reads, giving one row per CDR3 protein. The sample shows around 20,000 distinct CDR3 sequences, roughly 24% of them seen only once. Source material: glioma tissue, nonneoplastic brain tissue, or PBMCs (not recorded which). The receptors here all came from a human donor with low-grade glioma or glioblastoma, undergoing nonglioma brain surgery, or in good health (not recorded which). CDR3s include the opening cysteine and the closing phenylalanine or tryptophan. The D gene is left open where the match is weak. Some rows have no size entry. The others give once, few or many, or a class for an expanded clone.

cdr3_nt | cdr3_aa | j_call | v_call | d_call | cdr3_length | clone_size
TGTGCCAGCAGCCATAATAGAGGACAGGGGAAAGGGGCCAACGTCCTGACTTTC | CASSHNRGQGKGANVLTF | TRBJ2-6 | TRBV28 | TRBD1 | 18 | many
TGCAGCCCGGGGGCTACCTACGAGCAGTACTTC | CSPGATYEQYF | TRBJ2-7 | TRBV20-1 | - | 11 | -
TGTGCCAGCACTCTTACTCCCCGTGGTCGGTACGAGCAGTACTTC | CASTLTPRGRYEQYF | TRBJ2-7 | TRBV6-1 | - | 15 | many
TGCGCCAGCAGCCAGAATTCGGGACCCCAAGAAAAACTGTTTTTT | CASSQNSGPQEKLFF | TRBJ1-4 | TRBV4-1 | - | 15 | -
TGTGCCAGCAGCTTAAGGGGATTCCGCTCCTATAATTCACCCCTCCACTTT | CASSLRGFRSYNSPLHF | TRBJ1-6 | TRBV7-2 | - | 17 | many
TGTGCCAGTAGTATAGGTACCGGCTACACCTTC | CASSIGTGYTF | TRBJ1-2 | TRBV19 | - | 11 | few
TGTGCCAGCAGCCCCAAGGACAGCTACGAGCAGTACTTC | CASSPKDSYEQYF | TRBJ2-7 | TRBV16 | - | 13 | -
TGTGCCAGCAGTCTAGGGTCGACTTTCCTTCGGGGCTACACCTTC | CASSLGSTFLRGYTF | TRBJ1-2 | TRBV27 | - | 15 | many
TGCGCCAGCAGCCAAGGCGCGGGTTCCTACGAGCAGTACTTC | CASSQGAGSYEQYF | TRBJ2-7 | TRBV4-3 | - | 14 | many
TGTGCCAGCAGTTTGGTACAGGCGAACACAGGTACGCAGTATTTT | CASSLVQANTGTQYF | TRBJ2-3 | TRBV7-9 | - | 15 | -
TGCGCCAGCAGTCTCAACTTCGATACGCAGTATTTT | CASSLNFDTQYF | TRBJ2-3 | TRBV4-3 | - | 12 | medium-sized
TGTGCCAGCAGCAGGGAGGACGGTTATAATGAAAAACTGTTTTTT | CASSREDGYNEKLFF | TRBJ1-4 | TRBV7-9 | - | 15 | -
TGTGCCAGCGGGGTCAGGGGAGACGAGCAGTACTTC | CASGVRGDEQYF | TRBJ2-7 | TRBV6-1 | - | 12 | medium-sized
TGTGCCTGGAGAAGGGAACCAGATACGCAGTATTTT | CAWRREPDTQYF | TRBJ2-3 | TRBV30 | - | 12 | -
TGCAGTGCTATGGGGGGCCCCTCCTACGAGCAGTACTTC | CSAMGGPSYEQYF | TRBJ2-7 | TRBV20-1 | - | 13 | many
TGTGCCCGCAGCTCGACGACAGGCTACGAGCAGTACTTC | CARSSTTGYEQYF | TRBJ2-7 | TRBV7-9 | - | 13 | few
TGTGCCAGCCGCCTAACGTCCTTCCAAGAGACCCAGTACTTC | CASRLTSFQETQYF | TRBJ2-5 | TRBV2 | - | 14 | few
TGTGCCAGCAGCCAGGGACTTATCTTAGGTGGGAATGAGCAGTTCTTC | CASSQGLILGGNEQFF | TRBJ2-1 | TRBV3-1 | - | 16 | -
TGTGCCAGCCAACGTTCGGGGGAAGGAAACACCATATATTTT | CASQRSGEGNTIYF | TRBJ1-3 | TRBV6-2/TRBV6-3 | - | 14 | -
TGTGCCAGCAGAAACCCGGGACAGGGGGTTTCAGATACGCAGTATTTT | CASRNPGQGVSDTQYF | TRBJ2-3 | TRBV7-2 | TRBD1 | 16 | few
TGTGCCAGCAGCCAAACTATAGCGGGGTTTTCCTACGAGCAGTACTTC | CASSQTIAGFSYEQYF | TRBJ2-7 | TRBV4-2 | TRBD2 | 16 | many
TGTGCCAGCAGCTTAGGTGGGGCTGGGGGAGATACGCAGTATTTT | CASSLGGAGGDTQYF | TRBJ2-3 | TRBV7-2 | - | 15 | many
TGTGCCAGCAGCTTAGGACTCAGCCACACTGAAGCTTTCTTT | CASSLGLSHTEAFF | TRBJ1-1 | TRBV7-6 | - | 14 | medium-sized
TGTGCCAGCAGCTCCTCGTGGAGCCACAATGAGCAGTTCTTC | CASSSSWSHNEQFF | TRBJ2-1 | TRBV7-3 | - | 14 | many
TGTGCCAGCAGCCCCACCTGGACAGAACAAGAGACCCAGTACTTC | CASSPTWTEQETQYF | TRBJ2-5 | TRBV7-2 | - | 15 | -
TGTGCCAGCAGTGGACAGGGAGGCAATCAGCCCCAGCATTTT | CASSGQGGNQPQHF | TRBJ1-5 | TRBV6-1 | TRBD1 | 14 | many
TGCAGTGCTAGGGGGGTGGAGAATGAAAAACTGTTTTTT | CSARGVENEKLFF | TRBJ1-4 | TRBV20-1 | - | 13 | many
TGCAGCGTTGGGGGGGATTACCCAGATACGCAATATTTT | CSVGGDYPDTQYF | TRBJ2-3 | TRBV29-1 | - | 13 | -
TGTGCCAGCAGCTTATGGGCTACTAGCGGGGGGGCAACGAGTAATGAGCAGTTCTTC | CASSLWATSGGATSNEQFF | TRBJ2-1 | TRBV7-2 | TRBD2 | 19 | many
TGTGCCAGCAGTTACCCAAGAGAGGAGCAGTACTTC | CASSYPREEQYF | TRBJ2-7 | TRBV6-6 | - | 12 | many
TGTGCCAGCTTTACGGGGGGGCCGGGTAACGAGCAGTACTTC | CASFTGGPGNEQYF | TRBJ2-7 | TRBV6-1 | TRBD2 | 14 | -
TGTGCCAGCAGATATCTGAGTGCCCAGCATTTT | CASRYLSAQHF | TRBJ1-5 | TRBV6-1 | - | 11 | medium-sized
TGTGCCAGTTCACAGGGACGTTCACCCCTCCACTTT | CASSQGRSPLHF | TRBJ1-6 | TRBV6-1 | - | 12 | many
TGTGCCAGCAGTTCTCCAGGGGCTCCCGTCTCTGGAAACACCATATATTTT | CASSSPGAPVSGNTIYF | TRBJ1-3 | TRBV28 | - | 17 | medium-sized
TGCGCCAGCGCAGGGGAAAATAAGCAGTACTTC | CASAGENKQYF | TRBJ2-7 | TRBV5-1 | - | 11 | -
TGTGCCAGCAGCTTAGGTTTCTCAAGGGGCGGCCTTGAAGCTTTCTTT | CASSLGFSRGGLEAFF | TRBJ1-1 | TRBV7-3 | - | 16 | -
TGTGCCAGCAGTCTTAGCGGGGTAACCTACAATGAGCAGTTCTTC | CASSLSGVTYNEQFF | TRBJ2-1 | TRBV6-1 | TRBD2 | 15 | large
TGCGCCAGCAGCCAAGATCTGGGAGCTGAAGCTTTCTTT | CASSQDLGAEAFF | TRBJ1-1 | TRBV4-1 | - | 13 | many
TGTGCCAGCAGTGAATTCGGTGGGTTTACAGATACGCAGTATTTT | CASSEFGGFTDTQYF | TRBJ2-3 | TRBV2 | - | 15 | -
TGCGCCAGCAGGATAAGGACAGCGGGGACCGGGGAGCTGTTTTTT | CASRIRTAGTGELFF | TRBJ2-2 | TRBV4-3 | - | 15 | few
TGTGCCAGCCTTGAGTACCCCCGTGAGCAGTTCTTC | CASLEYPREQFF | TRBJ2-1 | TRBV6-1 | - | 12 | many
TGTGCTGGCAGCTTAGTTCCAGCCCTGGCGACCCAGTACTTC | CAGSLVPALATQYF | TRBJ2-5 | TRBV7-7 | - | 14 | few
TGTGCCAGCGGATACGAGCAGTACTTC | CASGYEQYF | TRBJ2-7 | TRBV6-1 | - | 9 | many
TGCAGCGTTGACTACAGGGGCACAGATACGCAGTATTTT | CSVDYRGTDTQYF | TRBJ2-3 | TRBV29-1 | - | 13 | many
TGCGCCAGCAGCCAAGACCGGGGGACTACTGCTGAGCAGTTCTTC | CASSQDRGTTAEQFF | TRBJ2-1 | TRBV4-3 | TRBD2 | 15 | many
TGTGCCAGCAGCTTAAAGGGAGCCCACGAGCAGTACTTC | CASSLKGAHEQYF | TRBJ2-7 | TRBV7-2 | - | 13 | many
TGTGCCAGCAGCTCCGGGGACAGCCCCAGGGGTAACACCTTC | CASSSGDSPRGNTF | TRBJ1-2 | TRBV7-2 | TRBD1 | 14 | many
TGTGCCAGCAGCCTAGGAGCGGCACAAGAGACCCAGTACTTC | CASSLGAAQETQYF | TRBJ2-5 | TRBV7-6 | - | 14 | few
TGTGCCAGCAGTTCTGGACTAGCGGGGCTTAGCTCCTACGAGCAGTACTTC | CASSSGLAGLSSYEQYF | TRBJ2-7 | TRBV27 | TRBD2 | 17 | once
TGTGCCAGCAGTCGGGACAGTAGCAATCAGCCCCAGCATTTT | CASSRDSSNQPQHF | TRBJ1-5 | TRBV12-3/TRBV12-4 | TRBD1 | 14 | many
TGTGCCACCAGCAGCCCCTTCCGCGGTTTCAATCAGCCCCAGCATTTT | CATSSPFRGFNQPQHF | TRBJ1-5 | TRBV15 | - | 16 | many
TGCGCCAGCAGCCAAGGGGGAGAGCAGCCCCAGCATTTT | CASSQGGEQPQHF | TRBJ1-5 | TRBV4-1 | - | 13 | many
TGTGCCAGCAGCCAACGACAGGGTTCCTTCACTGAAGCTTTCTTT | CASSQRQGSFTEAFF | TRBJ1-1 | TRBV3-1 | TRBD1 | 15 | many
TGTGCCAGCAGCCCCATCACTGAAGCTTTCTTT | CASSPITEAFF | TRBJ1-1 | TRBV7-9 | - | 11 | -